Sequencing of this TCR beta chain was carried out in a study of breast tumors, draining lymph nodes, adjacent tissues. Study-wide results and limits: The data were judged consistent with most tumor T cells coming from lymph node and expanding in tumor. Tumors had less TCR diversity than lymph nodes, more than nontumor tissue. Tumor T cell lymph node origin was a supported hypothesis, not proven.

Each CDR3 protein gets one entry after TCRdb re-called the multiplex PCR reads with MiXCR. Of under 350,000 distinct CDR3 sequences listed, more than 30% were seen once; the top ten hold 0.85% to 1.2%. There are a few counts of this clonotype. The antigen remains unidentified. Axillary draining lymph nodes of breast cancer patients supplied the node samples. The specimen was axillary lymph node tissue. This TCR came from a female donor with breast cancer. Some clones in this sample may be carry-over from other donors' samples.

For the CDR3, the DNA is TGTGCCAGCAGCCAAGTACTAAAAGAGACCCAGTACTTC. Its translation: CASSQVLKETQYF. The genes are TRBV3-1 and TRBJ2-5, with D uncertain. The CDR3 has 13 amino acids. V lost 1 base and J lost 3, with 6 bases in between. Germline CDR1 and CDR2: LGHDT and YNNKEL (reference sequence).